The 27 T cell receptor beta chains below all came from one sample that was sequenced in a study of blood T cells in healthy people across ages. The use of a sample-barcoded 5' primer and a J-beta primer mix characterized a second PCR of roughly 6 to 11 cycles. TCRdb reprocessed the 5' RACE reads via MiXCR and lists one record per CDR3 protein. The table lists 1.5 million to 1.9 million distinct CDR3 sequences, approximately 42% of them singletons, with roughly 3.7% in the top ten. Sequencing input: blood. These receptors all come from a woman aged 18 to 35 in good health.

This chain joins TRBV12-3 or TRBV12-4 and TRBJ2-3; 15 nucleotides align to TRBD2. With 3 bases clipped from V and 6 bases from J, the junction kept 4 bases outside the gene matches. This CDR3 contains 16 residues. CDR3 loop: CASSLGTSGRRDTQYF. CDR3 bases: TGTGCCAGCAGTTTGGGGACTAGCGGGAGGAGGGATACGCAGTATTTT.

The CDR3 sequence: CASSLGSKPNEQYF. The DNA for the CDR3 is TGTGCCAGCAGTTTAGGTAGTAAACCGAACGAGCAGTACTTC. The chain carries TRBV12-3 or TRBV12-4 and TRBJ2-7; D gene uncertain. Trimming shortened V by 1 base and J by 5 bases, and 12 bases separated the two germline ends. There are 14 residues in the CDR3.

This chain links TRBV20-1 with TRBJ2-5, with 7 bases that match TRBD1. The J call is uncertain, as TRBJ2-7 better fits the DNA end. The CDR3 is made up of 11 amino acids. Germline CDR1 DFQATT, CDR2 SNEGSKA (reference sequence). The DNA for the CDR3 is TGCAGTGCTAGACAGGGGGACGAGCAGTACTTC. Protein: CSARQGDEQYF.

The CDR3 region is CASSYTTSGVYNEQFF. CDR3 in DNA: TGTGCCAGCAGTTACACGACTAGCGGGGTATACAATGAGCAGTTCTTC. This chain links TRBV6-2 or TRBV6-3 with TRBJ2-1; 11 bases are a match to TRBD2. Germline CDR1 MNHEY, CDR2 SVGEGT. V was pared by 2 bases and J by 4 bases, with 4 bases of the junction left unmatched. The CDR3 has 16 residues.

This clonotype came up many times. The chain links TRBV12-3 or TRBV12-4 to TRBJ2-7; TRBD2 is a possible D gene (5 bases). This CDR3 has 12 amino acids. Trimming removed 2 bases at V and 6 bases at J, with 8 bases between. Here the CDR3 reads CASSLPGGEQYF. In DNA, the CDR3 is TGTGCCAGCAGTTTACCAGGAGGCGAGCAGTACTTC.

CDR3 sequence reads: CASSQDNSGNTIYF. The CDR3 DNA reads as TGCGCCAGCAGCCAGGACAACTCTGGAAACACCATATATTTT. The V gene is TRBV4-3, the J gene TRBJ1-3, with a tentative D call TRBD1 (5 bases). The CDR3 is 14 amino acids. The V and J ends lost 3 bases and 0 bases respectively, with 6 bases between them. The germline CDR1 and CDR2 sequences are LGHNA and YSLEER.

There are a few counts of this clonotype. The genes are TRBV6-2 or TRBV6-3 and TRBJ2-3; 8 nucleotides line up with TRBD2. The CDR3 length is 19 residues. From germline, CDR1 is MNHEY and CDR2 SVGEGT. Trimming took 0 bases from V and 7 from J; bases not matched to a gene: 18. The CDR3 reads CASSYSTLASGFYSYTQYF. The CDR3 DNA reads TGTGCCAGCAGTTACTCGACCCTTGCTAGCGGGTTTTACAGTTATACGCAGTATTTT.

The rearrangement uses TRBV6-5 and TRBJ2-4; TRBD1 is a possible D gene (5 bases). Trimming removed 3 bases from V and 6 bases from J, with 12 bases in between. Germline assignment: CDR1 MNHEY and CDR2 SVGAGI. The CDR3 has 14 residues. CDR3 region: CASSYLGERNIQYF. The DNA for the CDR3 is TGTGCCAGCAGTTATTTAGGGGAACGAAACATTCAGTACTTC.

The chain uses TRBV7-2 and TRBJ1-6; TRBD1 agrees at 8 bases. With V trimmed by 5 bases and J by 6 bases, 3 bases remained unmatched. Per germline, CDR1 SGHTA and CDR2 FQGNSA. CDR3 length: 14 amino acids. CDR3 residues: CASSRTGTNSPLHF. Here the CDR3 DNA reads TGTGCCAGCAGCCGGACAGGGACTAATTCACCCCTCCACTTT.

This rearrangement joins TRBV5-6 to TRBJ1-2; D uncertain. CDR1 and CDR2 from the germline V gene are SGHDT and YYEEEE. With 4 bases removed from V and 8 bases from J, the gap between germline ends came to 9 bases. The CDR3 runs 11 residues. CDR3 DNA: TGTGCCAGCAGCGTGATGGGAGGCTACACCTTC. Its protein product is CASSVMGGYTF. Based on the CDR3 plus reference TRBV5-6 and TRBJ1-2, the full variable domain is DAGVTQSPTHLIKTRGQQVTLRCSPKSGHDTVSWYQQALGQGPQFIFQYYEEEERQRGNFPDRFSGHQFPNYSSELNVNALLLGDSALYLCASSVMGGYTFGSGTRLTVV.

This chain uses TRBV29-1 with TRBJ2-7, with 9 bases aligning to TRBD1. In germline, CDR1 is SQVTM, CDR2 ANQGSEA. This CDR3 comprises 16 residues. V was pared by 5 bases and J by 5 bases, with 16 bases of the junction left unmatched. The CDR3 protein is CSVIQYRDRALHEQYF. DNA for the CDR3: TGCAGCGTTATCCAGTATAGGGACAGGGCCCTCCACGAGCAGTACTTC.

The chain employs TRBV6-2 or TRBV6-3 and TRBJ1-1, with D uncertain. V was cut by 3 bases and J by 3 bases, with 8 bases left in between. Germline V CDR1 and CDR2: MNHEY, SVGEGT. CDR3 length: 13 residues. In DNA, the CDR3 is TGTGCCAGCAGTTATTCGGTCGACACTGAAGCTTTCTTT. Translated: CASSYSVDTEAFF.

About this clonotype itself: One end of the junction varies from germline; a read error may be responsible. The J gene is TRBJ2-3, the V gene TRBV29-1, with D maybe TRBD2 (5 bases). From germline, CDR1 is SQVTM and CDR2 ANQGSEA. This CDR3 comprises 14 residues. DNA for the CDR3: TGCAGCGTTGGCCCGGACGGGGAGTGGGATACGCGGTATTTT. It codes for CSVGPDGEWDTRYF.

This rearrangement joins TRBV3-1 to TRBJ2-3; D unresolved. Trimming left V 4 bases short and J 0 bases short, with 17 bases between. This CDR3 contains 17 residues. Germline V gives CDR1 LGHDT, CDR2 YNNKEL (reference sequence). CDR3 DNA: TGTGCCAGCAGCCCCTCCCGAAGTCCTCCTAGCACAGATACGCAGTATTTT. It yields the protein CASSPSRSPPSTDTQYF.

This chain uses TRBV3-1 with TRBJ1-2, with no clear D. The V gene's germline CDR1 is LGHDT and CDR2 YNNKEL (reference sequence). The germline V and J ends were trimmed by 4 bases and 5 bases, with 14 bases remaining between them. This CDR3 comprises 14 residues. CDR3 sequence: CASSPLGPGYGYTF. The CDR3 DNA reads as TGTGCCAGCAGCCCCTTAGGGCCGGGATATGGCTACACCTTC.

This clonotype was seen more than once but under ten times. The chain is built from TRBV15 and TRBJ2-7; D ambiguous. The CDR3 is made up of 14 amino acids. V lost 5 bases and J lost 3, with 14 bases in between. CDR1 LNHNV and CDR2 YYDKDF come from the germline V gene (reference sequence). CDR3 DNA: TGTGCCACCAGCGCTAGGTGGAATTTCTACGAGCAGTACTTC. It codes for CATSARWNFYEQYF.

This sequence joins TRBV7-9 and TRBJ2-5; perhaps TRBD1 as D (5 bases). CDR3 length: 16 residues. CDR1 and CDR2 from the germline V gene are SEHNR and FQNEAQ (reference sequence). V was cut by 1 base and J by 2 bases, with 14 bases left in between. CDR3 DNA sequence: TGTGCCAGCAGCTTAGTGGTGTGGAGACAGCAAGAGACCCAGTACTTC. This translates into CASSLVVWRQQETQYF.

CDR3 nucleotides: TGCGCCAGCAGCCCACACCCCTGGACAGGGAACAACAATGAGCAGTTCTTC. This encodes CASSPHPWTGNNNEQFF. This rearrangement joins TRBV4-3 to TRBJ2-1, with 8 bases fitting TRBD1. This CDR3 comprises 17 residues. V was clipped by 4 bases and J by 5 bases; unmatched bases: 13. Germline values: CDR1 LGHNA, CDR2 YSLEER.

The J gene is TRBJ2-1, the V gene TRBV3-1; D is uncertain. With the DNA end fitting TRBJ2-7 better, the J assignment may be wrong. This CDR3 contains 15 residues. CDR1 is LGHDT and CDR2 is YNNKEL in the germline V gene (reference sequence). The CDR3 DNA is TGTGCCAGCAGCCAAGATAGGCCGGTTTACAATGAGCAGTACTTC. Amino acid sequence: CASSQDRPVYNEQYF.

The V gene is TRBV20-1, the J gene TRBJ2-3; no reliable D call. Trimming took 1 base from V and 5 from J, leaving 4 bases between them. CDR1 and CDR2 (germline): DFQATT, SNEGSKA (reference sequence). The length of the CDR3 is 11 residues. CDR3 loop: CSARVRDTQYF. Here the CDR3 DNA reads TGCAGTGCTAGAGTTAGAGATACGCAGTATTTT.

The genes are TRBV20-1 and TRBJ2-7, with 11 bases fitting TRBD1. Germline CDR1 DFQATT, CDR2 SNEGSKA (reference sequence). The CDR3 covers 12 residues. With 3 bases clipped from V and 9 bases from J, the junction kept 4 bases outside the gene matches. CDR3 loop: CSARDRGQRQYF. The DNA of the CDR3 is TGCAGTGCTAGGGACAGGGGGCAGAGGCAGTACTTC.

Concerning this clonotype itself: The junction does not match germline at one end; this may be a read error. The rearrangement uses TRBV29-1 and TRBJ1-1, with D unclear. The CDR3 runs to 13 residues. Germline CDR1 reads SQVTM; CDR2 reads ANQGSEA. The CDR3 here is CSVTRLLNIEAFF. The CDR3 nucleotides read TGCAGCGTTACTAGACTTTTGAACATTGAAGCTTTCTTT. The variable domain in full, with the rest retrieved from reference TRBV29-1 and TRBJ1-1, is SAVISQKPSRDICQRGTSLTIQCQVDSQVTMMFWYRQQPGQSLTLIATANQGSEATYESGFVIDKFPISRPNLTFSTLTVSNMSPEDSSIYLCSVTRLLNIEAFFGQGTRLTVV.

This sequence joins TRBV27 and TRBJ2-7, with TRBD2 matching 8 bases. The germline CDR1 and CDR2 sequences are MNHEY and SMNVEV (reference sequence). The CDR3 totals 15 residues. V was clipped by 7 bases and J by 6 bases; unmatched bases: 14. DNA for the CDR3: TGTGCCAGCAAAATGACGAGCGGGGGTCGTACCGAGCAGTACTTC. Translation gives CASKMTSGGRTEQYF.

This clonotype was found a few times. This clone may be a read error of a much larger clone one base away. The chain carries TRBV6-2 or TRBV6-3 and TRBJ2-2; D is uncertain. Trimming cost V 2 bases and J 0 bases, with 1 base left between them. This CDR3 is 13 amino acids long. The germline V gene has CDR1 MNHEY and CDR2 SVGEGT. The CDR3 DNA reads as TGTGCCAGCAGTTACACGAACACCGGGGAGCTGTTTTTT. This translates into CASSYTNTGELFF.

The chain links TRBV6-2 or TRBV6-3 to TRBJ1-5; D remains ambiguous. V lost 6 bases and J lost 6, with 18 bases in between. CDR3 length equals 15 residues. Germline V gene lookup returns CDR1 MNHEY and CDR2 SVGEGT. For the CDR3, the DNA is TGTGCCAGCAGGGAATGGGCCGACGGGGTTCAGCCCCAGCATTTT. Encoded protein: CASREWADGVQPQHF.

This clonotype came up a few times. This chain links TRBV10-3 with TRBJ1-5; no clear D gene. Germline V CDR1 and CDR2: ENHRY, SYGVKD. Deletions cut 2 bases from V and 0 bases from J, with 8 bases between. The CDR3 consists of 15 residues. The CDR3 loop reads CAISEKEDSNQPQHF. In DNA form, the CDR3 reads TGTGCCATCAGTGAGAAAGAGGATAGCAATCAGCCCCAGCATTTT.

The chain joins TRBV29-1 to TRBJ2-3, with D uncertain. The CDR3 consists of 10 residues. From germline, CDR1 is SQVTM and CDR2 ANQGSEA. Trimming pared 7 bases from V and 3 bases from J, leaving 5 bases between. The CDR3 region has the DNA TGCAGCGGCCGAACAGATACGCAGTATTTT. The encoded protein is CSGRTDTQYF.